This T cell receptor beta chain was profiled in a study of blood T cell repertoires in COVID-19. Background on the study: COVID-19 samples, acute and convalescent, were from the United States, Italy and Spain. Sources were T cells, B-cell-depleted T cells, or PBMCs; the material itself was cDNA or gDNA.

Authors' processing steps: Counts of nucleated cells, estimated from reference gene primer amplification, were obtained. This table comes from immunoSEQ multiplex PCR, and its TCRdb copy is limited to in-frame clones, with some not included. That table is the source of V, J and clone size, and D and trimming were worked out from the DNA. The sample carries 200,000 to 250,000 clones, around 87% recorded once. The CDR3 sequence is 15 residues long. Germline CDR1 SGHRS, CDR2 YFSETQ. After removal of 4 bases from V and 3 bases from J, the junction contained 7 bases not matched to a gene. The chain employs TRBV5-1 and TRBJ2-3; 8 bases are shared with TRBD2. This receptor was taken from a woman between 25 and 40 years old who had recovered from COVID-19. The sample was peripheral blood. In DNA, the CDR3 is TGCGCCAGCAGCAACTCGGGGGGGCCGACAGATACGCAGTATTTT. The encoded protein is CASSNSGGPTDTQYF.